This record covers a single T cell receptor (beta chain). The target antigen is unknown. This CDR3 spans 17 amino acids. The trim removed 5 bases at V and 9 bases at J, leaving 13 bases unmatched. Germline CDR1 reads SGHAT; CDR2 reads FQNNGV. The data originate from a study of tumor-infiltrating lymphocytes in primary liver carcinoma. The roughly 18-32 mg bulk tissue piece was not sorted before simultaneous RNA and DNA extraction. Overall study results and limits: There were only about 7.5-25% of top clones found in all five tumor regions.

Researchers generated TCR beta cDNA from roughly 520 ng of total RNA, relying on a constant-region primer. Generation of the TCR beta libraries relied on three nested multiplex PCR rounds using slightly modified ARM-PCR. Investigators reported that the first two PCR rounds, at roughly 11 cycles each, used TRBV1-TRBV30 forward primers with a C-beta reverse primer. Via MiXCR, TCRdb re-called the multiplex PCR reads, giving one row per CDR3 protein. The sample shows 90,000 to 150,000 distinct CDR3 sequences, less than 80% of them seen only once. This TCR derives from a woman in her fifties or sixties with primary liver carcinoma and hepatitis B virus infection. The chain couples TRBV11-2 to TRBJ2-2; 12 bases agree with TRBD2. Sequencing was performed on liver tumor tissue from sampling region 1. Documented subset: tumor region T1, superior pole. The CDR3 sequence: CASSPVTSGRGTRELFF. The CDR3 nucleotides read TGTGCCAGCAGCCCCGTGACTAGCGGGAGAGGGACCCGGGAGCTGTTTTTT. Using reference TRBV11-2 and TRBJ2-2 for the parts outside the CDR3, the full variable domain is EAGVAQSPRYKIIEKRQSVAFWCNPISGHATLYWYQQILGQGPKLLIQFQNNGVVDDSQLPKDRFSAERLKGVDSTLKIQPAKLEDSAVYLCASSPVTSGRGTRELFFGEGSRLTVL.